Listed below are T cell receptor beta chains from one sample, sequenced in a study of cytomegalovirus exposure and HLA in healthy donors. Measured with immunoSEQ multiplex PCR; TCRdb has only the in-frame clones, and not every one. The data show about 120,000 clones, roughly 80% seen once. Sequencing used PBMCs. These receptors were collected from a man in his forties or fifties in good health and CMV-seropositive. CDR3s include the opening cysteine and the closing phenylalanine or tryptophan.

cdr3_aa	cdr3_length	j_call	v_call
CASSLEKYTGELFF	14	TRBJ2-2	TRBV7-2
CASSLAFQHRQEKETQYF	18	TRBJ2-5	TRBV7-9
CASSLVGGRGRAANTQYF	18	TRBJ2-3	TRBV7-2
CASLLTSFSNQPQHF	15	TRBJ1-5	TRBV28
CAIRGEGNQETQYF	14	TRBJ2-5	TRBV10-3
CASRPTGLPLADTQYF	16	TRBJ2-3	TRBV11-1
CSVEGGIGTDTQYF	14	TRBJ2-3	TRBV29-1
CASSDGGGTDTQYF	14	TRBJ2-3	TRBV6-4
CASSLTGSTGELFF	14	TRBJ2-2	TRBV5-1
CASSLEGSRNTEAFF	15	TRBJ1-1	TRBV5-1
CASRESSSEQYF	12	TRBJ2-7	TRBV2
CASREGLAAYEQYF	14	TRBJ2-7	TRBV2
CAIGGTGDSPLHF	13	TRBJ1-6	TRBV10-3
CASSLAPGRSYEQYF	15	TRBJ2-7	TRBV7-2
CASSLPGGGGEQFF	14	TRBJ2-1	TRBV7-3
CASSATGPVTEAFF	14	TRBJ1-1	TRBV10-2
CASSLGLADQETQYF	15	TRBJ2-5	TRBV7-2
CASSSQYRLVLLTDTQYF	18	TRBJ2-3	TRBV7-2